Listed below are T cell receptor beta chains from one sample, sequenced in a study of regulatory T cells in long-lasting Graves disease. TCRdb called the multiplex PCR reads again in MiXCR, with one record for every CDR3 protein. Of about 400,000 distinct CDR3 sequences listed, around 15% were seen once; the top ten hold roughly a fifth. The sample was also linked to a second study, of T cells in Graves' hyperthyroidism and ophthalmopathy.

Sample: peripheral blood mononuclear cells (PBMCs), taken at new diagnosis, from a patient treated with antithyroid drugs. The source of these receptors is a young woman with Graves disease. Each CDR3 is given with its conserved first and last residue. Fields, in order: clone size, V gene, D gene, J gene, CDR3 DNA, CDR3 protein. The D gene is left open where the match is weak. Not every row has a clone size; where given, it reads once, few, many or a size class.

-,TRBV6-2/TRBV6-3,-,TRBJ2-1,TGTGCCAGCAGCCCTCAGTTGGACGGTGAGCAGTTCTTC,CASSPQLDGEQFF
-,TRBV5-5,TRBD1,TRBJ2-7,TGTGCCAGCAGCTCTCCCGGACAGGGCATCGGGTACGAGCAGTACTTC,CASSSPGQGIGYEQYF
once,TRBV20-1,-,TRBJ2-3,TGCAGTGCTAGAGATCGGTTCACAGATACGCAGTATTTT,CSARDRFTDTQYF
many,TRBV12-3/TRBV12-4,-,TRBJ2-1,TGTGCCAGCAGCCCCCAACTAGACAATGAGCAGTTCTTC,CASSPQLDNEQFF
-,TRBV27,TRBD1,TRBJ1-6,TGTGCCAGCAGTAGGGACAGGCGGGATAATTCACCCCTCCACTTT,CASSRDRRDNSPLHF
many,TRBV3-1,-,TRBJ2-7,TGTGCCAGCAGCCAAGCCCCGGGCGGGCCCTACGAGCAGTACTTC,CASSQAPGGPYEQYF
-,TRBV3-1,TRBD2,TRBJ2-4,TGTGCCAGCAGCCAAGTTTCGGGGGGGAAAAACATTCAGTACTTC,CASSQVSGGKNIQYF
-,TRBV9,-,TRBJ2-2,TGTGCCAGCAGCGTAACGGGCAGGGGCATCACCGGGGAGCTGTTTTTT,CASSVTGRGITGELFF
few,TRBV20-1,TRBD1,TRBJ2-6,TGCAGTGCTTTACAGGGGGCTGGGGCCAACGTCCTGACTTTC,CSALQGAGANVLTF
many,TRBV11-3,-,TRBJ2-3,TGTGCCAGCAGCGGCAACGTAGGGAATACGCAGTATTTT,CASSGNVGNTQYF
many,TRBV7-9,-,TRBJ2-1,TGTGCCAGCAGTTTAGAGGGACGGGCGGATGAGCAGTTCTTC,CASSLEGRADEQFF